These T cell receptor beta chains were read from a single sample in a study of blood T cell repertoires in COVID-19. Produced via immunoSEQ multiplex PCR; TCRdb's table is partial and in-frame only. Of about 200,000 clones in the sample, around 92% were seen once. Sequenced sample: PBMCs or T cells enriched from blood (not recorded which). The origin of the receptors is a woman between 18 and 30 years old who had recovered from COVID-19. CDR3s include the opening cysteine and the closing phenylalanine or tryptophan.

V: TRBV29-1
CDR3: CSVKALGQGGETQYF

V: TRBV9
CDR3: CASSLDRGVYTF

V: TRBV4-1
CDR3: CASSQAQNTGELFF

V: TRBV7-9
CDR3: CASSSDRGHLETQYF

V: TRBV4-1
CDR3: CASSGRVFVQGANYGYTF

V: TRBV5-6
CDR3: CASSLDWTDGYTF

V: TRBV5-8
CDR3: CASSLVGLGAMLGYTF

V: TRBV19
CDR3: CASNDYRGGNDQPQHF

V: TRBV5-6
CDR3: CASSLVAREIGYTF

V: TRBV30
CDR3: CAWSVRQGLNQPQHF

V: TRBV7-2
CDR3: CASSSQLNTEAFF

V: TRBV3-1/TRBV3-2
CDR3: CASSPTSPGSIEAFF

V: TRBV24-1
CDR3: CATSDPGQNQPQHF

V: TRBV30
CDR3: CAWRPPGSQFSTPLHF

V: TRBV18
CDR3: CASSPPVEYEQYF

V: TRBV6-5
CDR3: CASTSGSDEQYF

V: TRBV3-1/TRBV3-2
CDR3: CASSQETANSPLHF

V: TRBV7-9
CDR3: CASSSPEVQNGEKLFF

V: TRBV10-3
CDR3: CATQPAGLAGGSYQETQYF

V: TRBV5-1
CDR3: CASSLALADSYGYTF

V: TRBV5-6
CDR3: CASSLRLAGVTDTQYF

V: TRBV30
CDR3: CAWSVAGSYEQYF

V: TRBV6-5
CDR3: CAIGASQETQYF

V: TRBV10-3
CDR3: CATSDSRSTDTQYF

V: TRBV5-6
CDR3: CASSFYGQKGLSDYGYTF

V: TRBV28
CDR3: CASSLPRGSGSYNEQFF

V: TRBV6-4
CDR3: CASSDSITGKTAQYF

V: TRBV19
CDR3: CASSILGGSSYEQYF

V: TRBV6-4
CDR3: CASSDAAGGRDTQYF

V: TRBV9
CDR3: CASSVVDGRGQPQHF

V: TRBV2
CDR3: CASRIRGQNNSPLHF

V: TRBV5-1
CDR3: CASSLTGSYEQYF

V: TRBV29-1
CDR3: CSVQPWGRDGYTF

V: TRBV19
CDR3: CASSIWGQGYQPQHF

V: TRBV5-4
CDR3: CASSPGSTDTQYF

V: TRBV7-2
CDR3: CASSSSGQGSSPLHF

V: TRBV30
CDR3: CAWKAGAGYEQYF

V: TRBV7-2
CDR3: CASSHRTSRETQYF

V: TRBV30
CDR3: CAWKGAAYGYTF

V: TRBV30
CDR3: CAWSVLARNEQFF

V: TRBV27
CDR3: CASGGNQPQHF

V: TRBV2
CDR3: CASRELGLEGNEQFF

V: TRBV6-7
CDR3: CASSYNPGQGPDTQYF

V: TRBV10-3
CDR3: CATALTSGGTINEQFF

V: TRBV4-2
CDR3: CASTTTVRGTDTQYF

V: TRBV6-2/TRBV6-3
CDR3: CASSYSSLDRYGYTF

V: TRBV5-1
CDR3: CASSLGRGASEQFF

V: TRBV2
CDR3: CASRVEGGDTQYF

V: TRBV18
CDR3: CASSPQGATNEKLFF

V: TRBV4-1
CDR3: CASSQVDKAQGPDTQYF

V: TRBV6-1
CDR3: CASSEDSSGANVLTF

V: TRBV6-1
CDR3: CASSEVLGGERFF